The rows below give T cell receptor beta chains drawn from one sample of a study of blood T cell repertoires in COVID-19. The data were produced by immunoSEQ multiplex PCR, yet TCRdb's version contains in-frame clones alone and is incomplete. The sample has about 400,000 clones; about 89% are singletons. The material sequenced was peripheral blood. The receptors shown here come from a man between 35 and 55 years old with acute or convalescent COVID-19. The CDR3 runs from the conserved cysteine through the conserved F or W. The order of the fields is D gene, V gene, J gene, clone size, CDR3 DNA, CDR3 protein. The D gene is left open where the match is weak. Clone size is given for some rows only: seen once, a few or many times, or a class if the clone is expanded.

d_call: NA; v_call: TRBV30; j_call: TRBJ1-4; clone_size: NA; cdr3_nt: TGTGCCTGGACTGTATATAGGGGTACAGGTGAAAAACTGTTTTTT; cdr3_aa: CAWTVYRGTGEKLFF
d_call: TRBD2; v_call: TRBV18; j_call: TRBJ2-5; clone_size: NA; cdr3_nt: TGTGCCAGCTCACGTTTCGGCGGGGGGGCCGGAGAGACCCAGTACTTC; cdr3_aa: CASSRFGGGAGETQYF
d_call: TRBD2; v_call: TRBV30; j_call: TRBJ2-7; clone_size: NA; cdr3_nt: TGTGCCTGGAGTAGCCCAAGTGTTGCGCGGGAGTGGTACGAGCAGTACTTC; cdr3_aa: CAWSSPSVAREWYEQYF
d_call: NA; v_call: TRBV7-6; j_call: TRBJ1-1; clone_size: NA; cdr3_nt: TGTGCCAGCAGCTTAGGGGGGCGTACTGAAGCTTTCTTT; cdr3_aa: CASSLGGRTEAFF
d_call: TRBD1; v_call: TRBV9; j_call: TRBJ2-7; clone_size: NA; cdr3_nt: TGTGCCAGCAGCGTAGACAGGGGTTACGAGCAGTACTTC; cdr3_aa: CASSVDRGYEQYF
d_call: NA; v_call: TRBV24-1; j_call: TRBJ2-3; clone_size: NA; cdr3_nt: TGTGCCACCAGTGACACCCGAGCACCCACAGATACGCAGTATTTT; cdr3_aa: CATSDTRAPTDTQYF
d_call: TRBD1; v_call: TRBV7-9; j_call: TRBJ1-5; clone_size: NA; cdr3_nt: TGTGCCAGCAGCTTATCCCGGACAGGGAGTGCTCAGCCCCAGCATTTT; cdr3_aa: CASSLSRTGSAQPQHF
d_call: NA; v_call: TRBV9; j_call: TRBJ1-6; clone_size: NA; cdr3_nt: TGTGCCAGCAGCGTGCTGAGTCCGGATTCACCCCTCCACTTT; cdr3_aa: CASSVLSPDSPLHF
d_call: TRBD2; v_call: TRBV19; j_call: TRBJ2-1; clone_size: NA; cdr3_nt: TGTGCCAGTAGTATTTCTAGCGGGAACAATGAGCAGTTCTTC; cdr3_aa: CASSISSGNNEQFF
d_call: NA; v_call: TRBV6-2/TRBV6-3; j_call: TRBJ1-2; clone_size: NA; cdr3_nt: TGTGCCAGCAGCACCGGGTATGGCTACACCTTC; cdr3_aa: CASSTGYGYTF
d_call: NA; v_call: TRBV11-2; j_call: TRBJ2-7; clone_size: NA; cdr3_nt: TGTGCCAGCAGCCGGAGGATAGGGACATTTGGTTCCGAGCAGTACTTC; cdr3_aa: CASSRRIGTFGSEQYF
d_call: TRBD1; v_call: TRBV27; j_call: TRBJ1-5; clone_size: NA; cdr3_nt: TGTGCCAGCAGTCCTATCCCCCAGGGACAGGGATACAATCAGCCCCAGCATTTT; cdr3_aa: CASSPIPQGQGYNQPQHF
d_call: NA; v_call: TRBV21-1; j_call: TRBJ1-3; clone_size: NA; cdr3_nt: TGTGCCAGCAGCAAAAGTTTTGGCGGGGAGAACTCTGGAAACACCATATATTTT; cdr3_aa: CASSKSFGGENSGNTIYF
d_call: NA; v_call: TRBV7-9; j_call: TRBJ2-6; clone_size: NA; cdr3_nt: TGTGCCAGCCTTGTCGTCTCTGGGGCCAACGTCCTGACTTTC; cdr3_aa: CASLVVSGANVLTF
d_call: NA; v_call: TRBV28; j_call: TRBJ1-5; clone_size: NA; cdr3_nt: TGTGCCATAGAACAGGGAGGGAGCAATCAGCCCCAGCATTTT; cdr3_aa: CAIEQGGSNQPQHF
d_call: TRBD1; v_call: TRBV2; j_call: TRBJ1-5; clone_size: NA; cdr3_nt: TGTGCCAGCAGACCGACGTTGGGACAGGGGAAAAATCAGCCCCAGCATTTT; cdr3_aa: CASRPTLGQGKNQPQHF
d_call: TRBD1; v_call: TRBV3-1/TRBV3-2; j_call: TRBJ2-7; clone_size: few; cdr3_nt: TGTGCCAGCAGCCTGTTGACAGGGTTCAACGAGCAGTACTTC; cdr3_aa: CASSLLTGFNEQYF
d_call: NA; v_call: TRBV6-2/TRBV6-3; j_call: TRBJ2-6; clone_size: few; cdr3_nt: TGTGCCAGCAGTGGACACTCTGGGGCCAACGTCCTGACTTTC; cdr3_aa: CASSGHSGANVLTF
d_call: TRBD1; v_call: TRBV6-2/TRBV6-3; j_call: TRBJ1-2; clone_size: NA; cdr3_nt: TGTGCCAGCAGTTACGCCGGGACAGGGATTTTCTATGATGGCTACACCTTC; cdr3_aa: CASSYAGTGIFYDGYTF
d_call: NA; v_call: TRBV6-2/TRBV6-3; j_call: TRBJ2-1; clone_size: NA; cdr3_nt: TGTGCCAGCAGTTACTCGAAGACTAGCCGAAGGGGGGTGCAGTTCTTC; cdr3_aa: CASSYSKTSRRGVQFF
d_call: TRBD1; v_call: TRBV7-2; j_call: TRBJ1-2; clone_size: NA; cdr3_nt: TGTGCCAGCAGCTTCTCGGGACAGGACTATGGCTACACCTTC; cdr3_aa: CASSFSGQDYGYTF
d_call: TRBD1; v_call: TRBV2; j_call: TRBJ2-5; clone_size: NA; cdr3_nt: TGTGCCAGCAGTACGGACAGGGGGTTCCAAGAGACCCAGTACTTC; cdr3_aa: CASSTDRGFQETQYF
d_call: TRBD1; v_call: TRBV7-9; j_call: TRBJ2-1; clone_size: NA; cdr3_nt: TGTGCCAGCAGCTTCGGACAGGGAAAACTCAATGAGCAGTTCTTC; cdr3_aa: CASSFGQGKLNEQFF
d_call: TRBD1; v_call: TRBV18; j_call: TRBJ1-6; clone_size: NA; cdr3_nt: TGTGCCAGCTCGCGCAGGGGGCGTGATTCACCCCTCCACTTT; cdr3_aa: CASSRRGRDSPLHF